These 21 T cell receptor beta chains were sequenced from one sample in a study of blood T cell repertoires in COVID-19. Clones were sequenced by immunoSEQ multiplex PCR, and TCRdb holds only the in-frame ones, with some missing. This sample yields fewer than 110,000 clones, of which over 75% are seen a single time; under 15% belongs to the top ten. The sequencing input was peripheral blood. These TCRs come from a human donor in a cohort sampled during active or convalescent COVID-19.

The chain joins TRBV7-6 to TRBJ2-2; D remains unclear. The germline V gene encodes CDR1 SGHVS and CDR2 FNYEAQ. The V end was cut by 5 bases, the J end by 4 bases, with 20 bases between. This CDR3 has 17 amino acids. CDR3 in DNA: TGTGCCAGCAGCCCCAACCTGGTGAGGTCTGGCACCGGGGAGCTGTTTTTT. It is translated as CASSPNLVRSGTGELFF.

The rearrangement links TRBV14 to TRBJ1-1; 8 nucleotides agree with TRBD1. This CDR3 region has 15 residues. The germline V gene has CDR1 SGHDN and CDR2 FVKESK. Unmatched junction bases numbered 7, after V lost 3 bases and J lost 4 bases. CDR3 coding DNA: TGTGCCAGCAGCCACAGACAGGGGCATAGCACTGAAGCTTTCTTT. This codes for CASSHRQGHSTEAFF.

V usage is TRBV2 and J usage is TRBJ2-1; D not certain. V lost 7 bases and J lost 7, with 8 bases in between. Germline V gene data show CDR1 as SNHLY and CDR2 as FYNNEI. The CDR3 is 11 amino acids. CDR3 sequence reads: CASTRRNEQFF. The CDR3 coding sequence is TGTGCCAGCACCCGTCGGAATGAGCAGTTCTTC. The whole variable domain, remainder taken from reference TRBV2 and TRBJ2-1, is EPEVTQTPSHQVTQMGQEVILRCVPISNHLYFYWYRQILGQKVEFLVSFYNNEISEKSEIFDDQFSVERPDGSNFTLKIRSTKLEDSAMYFCASTRRNEQFFGPGTRLTVL.

The genes are TRBV19 and TRBJ2-3; D may be TRBD2 (6 bases). The CDR3 has 15 residues. The V end was cut by 3 bases, the J end by 0 bases, with 10 bases between. Germline CDR1 LNHDA, CDR2 SQIVND (reference sequence). As DNA, the CDR3 is TGTGCCAGTAGTATCGAGCGGGCTAGCACAGATACGCAGTATTTT. It yields the protein CASSIERASTDTQYF.

The rearrangement uses TRBV3-1 (or the pseudogene TRBV3-2) and TRBJ1-6; 8 positions match TRBD1. The germline V gene has CDR1 LGHDT and CDR2 YNNKEL (reference sequence). The CDR3 is 14 amino acids. J lost 10 bases, V lost 3 bases, and 5 bases had no gene match. The CDR3 DNA reads as TGTGCCAGCAGCCACCTGGACAGGGCATCACCCCTCCACTTT. Amino acid sequence: CASSHLDRASPLHF.

The chain is built from TRBV18 and TRBJ2-7, with TRBD1 as a possible D gene (6 bases). CDR1 is KGHSH, CDR2 LQKENI, per germline. This CDR3 comprises 15 residues. Trimming removed 3 bases from V and 7 bases from J, with 19 bases in between. DNA of the CDR3: TGTGCCAGCTCACCGCCCCGGGAAGGGGGAAGAGAGCAGTACTTC. It yields the protein CASSPPREGGREQYF.

The J gene is TRBJ2-1, the V gene TRBV19; D perhaps matches TRBD1 (6 bases). The germline CDR1 and CDR2 sequences are LNHDA and SQIVND (reference sequence). The CDR3 has 17 residues. The V end lost 4 bases, the J end lost 0 bases, and 16 bases lay between the germline ends. This CDR3 reads CASSKRQAQSSYNEQFF. CDR3 nucleotide sequence: TGTGCCAGTAGTAAACGACAGGCACAAAGCTCCTACAATGAGCAGTTCTTC. Based on the CDR3 plus reference TRBV19 and TRBJ2-1, the full variable domain is DGGITQSPKYLFRKEGQNVTLSCEQNLNHDAMYWYRQDPGQGLRLIYYSQIVNDFQKGDIAEGYSVSREKKESFPLTVTSAQKNPTAFYLCASSKRQAQSSYNEQFFGPGTRLTVL.

This chain joins TRBV19 and TRBJ1-3; D is possibly TRBD1 (6 bases). Trimming removed 4 bases at V and 8 bases at J, with 9 bases between. Germline CDR1 is LNHDA and CDR2 is SQIVND (reference sequence). The CDR3 consists of 12 residues. The CDR3 reads CASSTGVDTIYF. DNA of the CDR3: TGTGCCAGTAGTACAGGGGTTGACACCATATATTTT. Combining the CDR3 with reference TRBV19 and TRBJ1-3 gives the whole variable domain DGGITQSPKYLFRKEGQNVTLSCEQNLNHDAMYWYRQDPGQGLRLIYYSQIVNDFQKGDIAEGYSVSREKKESFPLTVTSAQKNPTAFYLCASSTGVDTIYFGEGSWLTVV.

The genes are TRBV3-1 (or the pseudogene TRBV3-2) and TRBJ2-5, with D perhaps matching TRBD2 (6 bases). The germline V and J ends were trimmed by 0 bases and 5 bases, with 13 bases remaining between them. The CDR3 contains 15 residues. Germline-derived CDR1 and CDR2 are LGHDT and YNNKEL (reference sequence). CDR3 sequence reads: CASSQDRGLFETQYF. The CDR3 region has the DNA TGTGCCAGCAGCCAAGATCGAGGACTATTTGAGACCCAGTACTTC.

The genes are TRBV13 and TRBJ1-1; possibly TRBD1 for D (6 bases). V lost 0 bases to trimming and J lost 5 bases, with 13 bases between them. Germline CDR1 reads PRHDT; CDR2 reads FYEKMQ (reference sequence). This CDR3 has 15 residues. The CDR3 nucleotides read TGTGCCAGCAGCTTAGGGTGGGGAAGGGGGACTGAAGCTTTCTTT. Translated, it gives CASSLGWGRGTEAFF.

This clone came up once. The CDR3 DNA is TGTGCCAGTAGTATCCGGCAGGGGGCCTACGAGCAGTACTTC. Amino acids: CASSIRQGAYEQYF. The genes are TRBV19 and TRBJ2-7; 7 nucleotides align to TRBD1. Per germline, CDR1 LNHDA and CDR2 SQIVND (reference sequence). This CDR3 region has 14 residues. After removal of 3 bases from V and 2 bases from J, the junction contained 4 bases not matched to a gene.

V usage is TRBV19 and J usage is TRBJ1-4; 8 bases agree with TRBD1. There are 16 residues in the CDR3. Looked up from germline, CDR1 is LNHDA and CDR2 is SQIVND (reference sequence). J lost 2 bases, V lost 1 base, and 3 bases had no gene match. The CDR3 coding sequence is TGTGCCAGTAGTATAGGGAGGACAGGGACTAATGAAAAACTGTTTTTT. It is translated as CASSIGRTGTNEKLFF.

The chain employs TRBV24-1 and TRBJ2-5, with TRBD1 matching 9 bases. The CDR3 runs to 16 residues. Germline assignment: CDR1 KGHDR and CDR2 SFDVKD. Unmatched junction bases numbered 10, after V lost 4 bases and J lost 5 bases. DNA of the CDR3: TGTGCCACCAGTGAAGGGCGGACAGGGGTGGGTGAGACCCAGTACTTC. Translation gives CATSEGRTGVGETQYF.

The V and J genes are TRBV19 and TRBJ1-5, with D maybe TRBD1 (5 bases). V lost 7 bases, J lost 2 bases, and 21 bases lay in between. This CDR3 is 17 amino acids long. The germline CDR1 and CDR2 sequences are LNHDA and SQIVND (reference sequence). CDR3 region: CASTGWDVGGGNQPQHF. The CDR3 DNA is TGTGCCAGTACCGGCTGGGACGTCGGCGGGGGCAATCAGCCCCAGCATTTT.

This clone has more than one count but fewer than ten. V is TRBV6-4 and J is TRBJ1-2; D is undetermined. Germline CDR1 reads MRHNA; CDR2 reads SNTAGT. This CDR3 has 11 residues. V was clipped by 4 bases and J by 7 bases, with 7 bases between them. CDR3 nucleotide sequence: TGTGCCAGCAGTGGAGGGTTTGGCTACACCTTC. Translating gives CASSGGFGYTF.

J is TRBJ1-1 and V is TRBV11-2, with D possibly TRBD1 on 5 matching bases. This CDR3 region has 15 residues. CDR1 SGHAT and CDR2 FQNNGV come from the germline V gene. Trimming shortened V by 0 bases and J by 6 bases, and 14 bases separated the two germline ends. The CDR3 DNA follows: TGTGCCAGCAGCTTAGAAGGGGCGCCGACCTCTGAAGCTTTCTTT. Its protein product is CASSLEGAPTSEAFF. The variable domain in full, completed from reference TRBV11-2 and TRBJ1-1, reads EAGVAQSPRYKIIEKRQSVAFWCNPISGHATLYWYQQILGQGPKLLIQFQNNGVVDDSQLPKDRFSAERLKGVDSTLKIQPAKLEDSAVYLCASSLEGAPTSEAFFGQGTRLTVV.

The chain combines TRBV6-6 with TRBJ2-3, with D tentatively TRBD1 (5 bases). The V and J ends lost 5 bases and 5 bases respectively, with 23 bases between them. The germline CDR1 and CDR2 sequences are MNHNY and SVGAGI (reference sequence). This CDR3 contains 17 residues. The CDR3 is CASSLQGWPSEEDTQYF. DNA of the CDR3: TGTGCCAGCAGTCTTCAGGGCTGGCCGAGTGAAGAAGATACGCAGTATTTT.

This sequence joins TRBV20-1 and TRBJ2-5; a possible D gene is TRBD2 (7 bases). From germline, CDR1 is DFQATT and CDR2 SNEGSKA (reference sequence). V gave up 3 bases and J gave up 2 bases, with 22 bases separating them. CDR3 length equals 17 residues. CDR3 DNA sequence: TGCAGTGCTAGTGAGGGGGGGGGCCGCTCTTGGCAAGAGACCCAGTACTTC. This codes for CSASEGGGRSWQETQYF.

This clone has only a few counts. V and J are TRBV19 and TRBJ2-2; 8 nucleotides align to TRBD1. The CDR3 spans 15 residues. Per the germline V gene, CDR1 is LNHDA and CDR2 is SQIVND (reference sequence). V was clipped by 5 bases and J by 3 bases; unmatched bases: 5. CDR3 region: CASSVRGLDTGELFF. In DNA, the CDR3 is TGTGCCAGTAGTGTCAGGGGGCTTGACACCGGGGAGCTGTTTTTT.

The rearrangement joins TRBV11-1 to TRBJ1-1, with D unresolved. The germline V and J ends were trimmed by 5 bases and 1 base, with 14 bases remaining between them. CDR1 and CDR2 (germline): SGHAT, FQDESV (reference sequence). This CDR3 comprises 15 residues. In nucleotides, the CDR3 is TGTGCCAGCAGCCGGGGTTGGGCAGGGAACACTGAAGCTTTCTTT. It specifies CASSRGWAGNTEAFF.

The rearrangement joins TRBV10-1 to TRBJ1-1, with D hard to call. V was cut by 9 bases and J by 11 bases, with 7 bases left in between. This CDR3 has 8 residues. The germline gives CDR1 WNHNN, CDR2 SYGVQD (reference sequence). The CDR3 protein is CARKEAFF. The CDR3 nucleotides are TGCGCCAGAAAGGAGGCTTTCTTT.